This T cell receptor (beta chain) was found in a study of early T cells in non-severe SARS-CoV-2 infection. Study results and limitations: Matching with VDJdb favored anti-spike CD8 responses (missing private and CD4 specificities).

The protocol attached unique molecular identifiers to individual cDNA molecules. Each CDR3 protein gets one entry after TCRdb re-called the 5' RACE reads with MiXCR. The sample shows some 29,000 distinct CDR3 sequences, 4.5% of them seen only once. This clonotype was recorded at least ten times. Its cognate antigen is unknown. V dropped 2 bases and J dropped 7; count of bases not matched to a gene: 6. The CDR3 totals 13 residues. CDR1 is SQVTM and CDR2 is ANQGSEA in the germline V gene. This chain links TRBV29-1 with TRBJ2-3; 7 nucleotides line up with TRBD2. The sequence came from an adult who was a healthcare worker with PCR-confirmed SARS-CoV-2 infection or an uninfected control (not recorded which). Input material: whole blood. The CDR3 DNA reads as TGCAGCGTTGAACGGGAGGACCCGTATACGCAGTATTTT. Translated, it gives CSVEREDPYTQYF.